This record concerns one TCR beta chain sequence. The antigen it binds to is not known. No base quality information exists; no much larger clone differs at one position. The data derive from a study of cytomegalovirus exposure and HLA in healthy donors (dated by TCRdb to 2016 to 2017). With regard to the full study: According to an earlier analysis of around 600 of the donors, 150 million to 200 million T cells yielded roughly 110 million unique TCR beta sequences and about 280 Gb of sequence data. Typing coverage differed by locus: A, B, C, DRB1 and DQB1 were typed in about 620-630 donors, DQA1 in approximately 520, DPA1 in some 570, and DPB1 in 472. The T cell repertoires of under 700 subjects were profiled by immunosequencing and related to cytomegalovirus serostatus. Every discovery cohort repertoire had been produced on one sequencing platform. To study patterns of TCR occurrence, a later analysis re-analyzed previously published TCR beta repertoires from 500 to 850 donors and added high-resolution HLA genotyping. To predict cytomegalovirus infection status, the study brought together high-throughput TCR immunosequencing, statistical association of individual TCRs with disease status, and machine learning. Roughly 320 gigabases of sequencing data and roughly 80 million unique TCR sequences made up an early release that covered approximately 650 HLA-typed donors. An earlier analysis of several hundred of the donors applied high-throughput TCR beta sequencing to assess whether each TCR beta V gene segment acted as functional or pseudogenic. In the later analysis, no new phenotypic data were used to find candidate immune exposures; instead, reliance was placed on TCR beta sequences and their occurrence across donors. Across 300 to 500 genotyped donors of the cohort, an average of about 240,000 unique TCR beta nucleotide sequences per donor were sequenced, and 15% to 20% of those sequences were non-productive. The study aimed to test whether cataloging public T cell receptors could reveal signatures of past pathogen exposure. HLA typing included class I and class II loci at four-digit resolution. A handful of DR-DQ haplotypes were treated as single units for association and clustering because of strong linkage in the cohort. Genome-wide SNP genotypes for about 55% of the 666 donors were used in a later genetic analysis, which treated that subset as a discovery cohort. Of the 300 to 500 genotyped donors, 81% were placed in the genetic ancestry cluster associated with self-reported Caucasian donors. Along with the approximately 700-subject first cohort, a separate validation cohort of some 130 different subjects was used. Donor age, sex, ethnicity and CMV serostatus were compiled together with the repertoire data.

Library generation was performed with the immunoSEQ multiplex PCR assay. For the multiplex PCR, a mixture combining 60 forward primers for TCR Vbeta segments and 13 reverse primers for TCR Jbeta segments was used. The CDR3 region of rearranged TCR beta genes was amplified from genomic DNA by a multiplex PCR assay. The amplified TCR beta libraries were sequenced on the Illumina HiSeq System as 87-base-pair reads. The study's own analysis went as follows. A later analysis tallied roughly 76 million unique TCR beta chains across the 666 repertoires, and approximately 12 million of those chains were shared by two or more donors. To remove PCR and sequencing errors, raw reads were error-corrected and collapsed into unique sequences using a nearest-neighbor algorithm that merged closely related sequences. V, D and J gene segments were assigned by aligning CDR3 sequences to IMGT reference sequences. For a sequence to be retained, a match of at least six nucleotides was required to both a V gene segment and a J gene segment. A rearrangement counted as productive if the CDR3 had no stop codons and remained in frame with V and J, and every other rearrangement counted as non-productive. Following IMGT convention, CDR3 was defined as the stretch from the second conserved V-encoded cysteine to the conserved J-encoded phenylalanine. The earlier analysis of fewer than 750 of the donors excluded sequences that lacked an unambiguous match to a single V gene segment. In an earlier analysis of a few hundred of the donors, a V segment was called functional when productive rearrangements were above 56.7%, and segregating when the standard deviation between donors exceeded 5%. A statistical classification framework was built for diagnosing cytomegalovirus status from the catalog of TCR beta chain sequences. V and J gene assignment, in a later analysis, came from comparing TCR nucleotide sequences with IMGT/GENE-DB human TR gene sequences. The TCRdist pipeline was used in a later analysis to assign CDR3 sequences and most-parsimonious VDJ recombination scenarios. A later analysis defined each TCR beta chain by its CDR3 amino acid sequence plus V-gene family, and excluded reads lacking a unique V-gene family. To address suspected cross-contamination and a sequencing artifact, a later analysis removed 592 highly shared, low-generation-probability nucleotide sequences. In a later analysis, a clonal expansion index was calculated for each public chain from normalized within-repertoire ranks of inferred template counts. In a later analysis, generation probabilities were computed with a VDJ recombination model fitted to out-of-frame rearrangements, and the resulting probabilities were checked against IGoR. In a later analysis, hypergeometric tests were used to score TCR-TCR, TCR-HLA and TCR-CMV co-occurrence, with a repertoire-size bias correction applied to TCR pairs. A later analysis estimated false discovery rates by permuting HLA or CMV assignments 20 times. In a later analysis, co-occurring TCRs were grouped using DBSCAN, with TCRdist sequence similarity added in when clustering inside HLA-allele-positive subsets. Repertoires with fewer than 30,000 or more than 120,000 public chains were left out of co-occurrence clustering, as were four to six repertoires with anomalous nucleotide sharing. TCRdb stores this immuneACCESS table with in-frame sequences only. Part of the clones is absent; in the studies checked, under half of the shortfall reflects unresolved V genes, and no reason is known for the rest. V and J calls and clone size are given by that table; D and trimming were obtained from the DNA. Within this sample are 180,000 or so clones, with around 80% of them counted one time only. The top ten constitute approximately 1.3% of the sample.

The paper's findings and limits, for the study overall: In vitro tests confirmed that a few of the cytomegalovirus-associated TCR beta chains recognize cytomegalovirus antigens. Because counts were too low, about 17 rarely observed V segments, including chromosome 9 orphons, were excluded from the earlier analysis of around 590 of the donors. In a later analysis, HLA-associated TCR beta chains showed more clonal expansion and lower generation probabilities than non-associated chains that were equally common. In a later genetic analysis, a missense DCLRE1C variant was associated with V-gene and J-gene trimming of TCR beta chains, and the association was replicated in an independent cohort. Linkage disequilibrium might explain the correlated functional status among segregating V segments, but an unknown experimental factor could not be ruled out. In both the original and validation cohorts, the classifier was reported to diagnose cytomegalovirus status with high specificity and sensitivity. The authors suggested that the approach could potentially be generalized to other disease states and immunological phenotypes. Most TCR sequences were observed very rarely across donors, whereas some public TCRs were present in many individuals. At a false discovery rate of 0.05, a later analysis linked some 18,000 TCR beta sequences to specific HLA alleles. Presence/absence analyses assumed roughly uniform sequencing depth across donors, an assumption that may not hold. In a later analysis, TCR association rates were found to vary across HLA loci, with the most associated TCRs seen for DRB1 alleles and the fewest for HLA-C alleles. This cohort had only TCR beta chains sequenced, and the lack of alpha or paired-chain data limited which features could be detected. According to a later analysis, most CMV-associated TCR beta chains appeared to be HLA-restricted, and the HLA associations seemed to be driven largely by CMV exposure. According to a later analysis, parvovirus B19, influenza, CMV and Epstein-Barr virus appeared linked to several top co-occurrence clusters. A total of 164 TCR beta chains were listed by the study as associated with cytomegalovirus. HLA typing was unavailable for some donors at each locus, so association tests used only the typed subset. Immune exposure information for the cohort was limited to CMV serostatus. Assigning TCR associations to individual alleles was difficult when HLA alleles, especially DR and DQ, strongly co-occurred. A further reported finding was that TCR beta sequences accurately predicted the HLA-A and HLA-B alleles for most subjects in the first cohort. Broadly in line with IMGT annotations, most TCR beta V segments showed up in productive rearrangements about 90% or about 30% of the time in an earlier analysis of 587 of the donors. Because the 87-base-pair reads could not distinguish some IMGT-functional V segments, including TRBV6-2 and TRBV6-3, those segments were excluded. According to a later genetic analysis, donors in an Asian-associated ancestry cluster had fewer N-insertions in productive TCRs than the roughly 670-donor mean. A cluster of highly shared sequence variants was judged likely to represent a technical artifact of the sequencing pipeline.

The CDR3 starts with the cysteine, ends with the phenylalanine, and has 15 residues. The only DNA kept is the CDR3, 45 bases in frame from the first base. CDR1 MNHNS and CDR2 SASEGT were looked up in the germline V gene. In total, around 600 healthy bone marrow donors made up the cohort. Cohort members were all nominally healthy when sampled, although unrecorded immune exposures were likely present. The donor tested CMV seropositive, placing the donor among the 310 or so seropositive members of the cohort. A peripheral blood sample was collected from each donor, and TCR beta sequencing was performed on peripheral blood mononuclear cells. Genomic DNA extraction from the blood cell samples was performed with the Qiagen DNeasy Blood Extraction Kit.

The receptor was derived from a girl under 18 in good health and CMV-seropositive. The sequencing sample was made of PBMCs. Recombination joined TRBV6-1 with TRBJ2-5, with the D gene not clear enough to name. The DNA matches TRBJ2-7 better at its end, which makes the J call doubtful. The DNA sequence is TGTGCCAGCAGTGAAATGGGCCTAAGCTCCTACGAGCAGTACTTC. This gives the protein CASSEMGLSSYEQYF.